This TCR beta chain was captured by sequencing in a study of radiotherapy plus CTLA-4 blockade in lung cancer. Whole-study context: Among all patients, about 19% showed objective responses, while roughly 28% had disease control. Whole-study findings and limits: TCR clones originating in tumors grew in number in blood after radiotherapy plus ipilimumab.

Participants had chemo-refractory metastatic non-small-cell lung cancer and were treated with focal radiation plus ipilimumab CTLA-4 blockade. A note on this clone: The target antigen is unknown.

CDR3 length: 13 amino acids. V was clipped by 5 bases and J by 4 bases, with 10 bases between them. Germline V gives CDR1 SGHAT, CDR2 FQNNGV. The protocol was immunoSEQ multiplex PCR, while the TCRdb copy is restricted to in-frame clones and leaves out a portion. The sample has tens of thousands of clones, 78% seen once. The sample was peripheral blood, taken from a patient treated with radiotherapy plus ipilimumab. The chain carries TRBV11-2 and TRBJ2-3; D ambiguous. The clonotype originates from a human donor with non-small cell lung cancer who had a partial response to radiotherapy plus ipilimumab. Some clones in this sample may be carry-over from other donors' samples. CDR3 sequence: CASSPTLADTQYF. CDR3 coding DNA: TGTGCCAGCAGCCCCACTCTAGCAGATACGCAGTATTTT.